This T cell receptor beta chain comes out of a study of cytomegalovirus exposure and HLA in healthy donors. General study points: Later analysis indicated greater clonal expansion among HLA-associated TCR beta chains than among equally common other chains. The likely explanation for a cluster of highly shared sequence variants was sequencing artifact.

Use of 60 Vbeta and 13 Jbeta primers characterized the PCR. The data were produced by immunoSEQ multiplex PCR, yet TCRdb's version contains in-frame clones alone and is incomplete. This table holds roughly 170,000 clones, approximately 84% found once. Concerning this clone: The antigen is unknown.

The CDR3 loop spans 17 amino acids. In germline, CDR1 is MNHEY, CDR2 SMNVEV (reference sequence). V shed 0 bases and J 5 bases; nucleotides not matched to a gene: 5. The chain combines TRBV27 with TRBJ2-5; 14 bases match TRBD2. This TCR came from a young man in good health and CMV-seronegative. Sequenced sample: PBMCs. The CDR3 protein is CASSLSGTSGGRETQYF. In DNA, the CDR3 is TGTGCCAGCAGTTTATCCGGGACTAGCGGGGGCCGGGAGACCCAGTACTTC.